One and the same sample provided the 16 T cell receptor beta chains below, sequenced in a study of control samples from healthy donors and cancer patients. Sequencing used immunoSEQ multiplex PCR; TCRdb keeps in-frame clones, though not all of them. The table lists around 130,000 clones, over 75% of them singletons. The material sequenced was blood. Receptors originate from a man in his fifties in good health.

The sample holds a few counts of this clone. The rearrangement links TRBV6-1 to TRBJ1-3, with D possibly matching TRBD1 (5 bases). Deletions cut 1 base from V and 0 bases from J, with 16 bases between. The CDR3 totals 18 residues. The germline V gene encodes CDR1 MNHNS and CDR2 SASEGT. CDR3 residues: CASSEVALGGNSGNTIYF. DNA for the CDR3: TGTGCCAGCAGTGAAGTAGCCCTTGGGGGGAACTCTGGAAACACCATATATTTT.

V gene TRBV2 combines with J gene TRBJ2-3; D gene unclear. Trimming removed 0 bases at V and 1 base at J, with 14 bases between. The CDR3 is made up of 17 amino acids. CDR1 is SNHLY, CDR2 FYNNEI, per germline. The CDR3 protein is CASSEALSSFGTDTQYF. Here the CDR3 DNA reads TGTGCCAGCAGTGAAGCGCTTAGTAGCTTCGGCACAGATACGCAGTATTTT.

V usage is TRBV30 and J usage is TRBJ2-3; 9 bases fit TRBD2. Trimming at V came to 5 bases and at J to 3 bases, leaving 3 bases not matched to a gene. CDR1 and CDR2 (germline): GTSNPN, SVGIG (reference sequence). There are 13 residues in the CDR3. The CDR3 sequence is CAWSSGATDTQYF. In nucleotides, the CDR3 is TGTGCCTGGTCTAGCGGGGCGACAGATACGCAGTATTTT.

The V and J genes are TRBV5-8 and TRBJ2-5; 12 bases are a match to TRBD1. Germline loops: CDR1 SGHTS, CDR2 YDEGEE. V trimming: 0 bases; J trimming: 5 bases; junction bases outside the gene matches: 5. CDR3 length equals 16 residues. The DNA for the CDR3 is TGTGCCAGCAGCTTGGCTGGGACAGGGGGCAGGGAGACCCAGTACTTC. Translating it yields CASSLAGTGGRETQYF. The complete variable domain, with remaining parts taken from reference TRBV5-8 and TRBJ2-5, reads EAGVTQSPTHLIKTRGQQATLRCSPISGHTSVYWYQQALGLGLQFLLWYDEGEERNRGNFPPRFSGRQFPNYSSELNVNALELEDSALYLCASSLAGTGGRETQYFGPGTRLLVL.

This clone was observed a handful of times. This rearrangement joins TRBV5-4 to TRBJ2-1; D is uncertain. The CDR3 is made up of 15 amino acids. Trimming stripped 1 base from V and 3 bases from J, with 11 bases between. From germline, CDR1 is SGHNT and CDR2 YYREEE (reference sequence). CDR3 sequence: CASSLRQSLYNEQFF. CDR3 nucleotide sequence: TGTGCCAGCAGCTTGAGGCAGTCACTCTACAATGAGCAGTTCTTC.

This chain connects TRBV30 to TRBJ1-1; no firm D call. Germline CDR1 and CDR2: GTSNPN and SVGIG (reference sequence). V lost 4 bases and J 2 bases, leaving 11 bases between the germline ends. The CDR3 is 13 amino acids. Here the CDR3 reads CAWNAGLNTEAFF. DNA of the CDR3: TGTGCCTGGAATGCAGGCCTAAACACTGAAGCTTTCTTT. Combining the CDR3 with reference TRBV30 and TRBJ1-1 gives the whole variable domain SQTIHQWPATLVQPVGSPLSLECTVEGTSNPNLYWYRQAAGRGLQLLFYSVGIGQISSEVPQNLSASRPQDRQFILSSKKLLLSDSGFYLCAWNAGLNTEAFFGQGTRLTVV.

The chain uses TRBV28 and TRBJ1-1; D is undetermined. Trimming stripped 6 bases from V and 1 base from J, with 12 bases between. The CDR3 has 14 amino acids. The germline V gene has CDR1 MDHEN and CDR2 SYDVKM. The CDR3 nucleotides read TGTGCCAGCAGCAGATGGACCCGGAACACTGAAGCTTTCTTT. Translating gives CASSRWTRNTEAFF.

The chain combines TRBV19 with TRBJ1-1; D remains ambiguous. V was cut by 7 bases and J by 6 bases, with 12 bases left in between. Germline V CDR1 and CDR2: LNHDA, SQIVND (reference sequence). The CDR3 is made up of 12 amino acids. CDR3 DNA: TGTGCCAGTATGGCTAGGCGCGCTGAAGCTTTCTTT. As protein: CASMARRAEAFF.

V gene TRBV2 combines with J gene TRBJ1-6, with D unresolved. The germline V gene has CDR1 SNHLY and CDR2 FYNNEI. This CDR3 has 17 residues. Between the trimmed V and J ends, which lost 1 base and 0 bases, there was a span of 10 bases. In DNA form, the CDR3 reads TGTGCCAGCAGTGAAGAGCCACCGAGCTCCTATAATTCACCCCTCCACTTT. It specifies CASSEEPPSSYNSPLHF.

In the case of this clone: Other nucleotide sequences from this sample produce the same CDR3. The V gene is TRBV4-2, the J gene TRBJ2-1; tentative D call: TRBD2 (6 bases). The germline V gene encodes CDR1 LGHNA and CDR2 YNFKEQ. The CDR3 has 14 amino acids. Trimming left V 0 bases short and J 7 bases short, with 10 bases between. CDR3 in DNA: TGTGCCAGCAGCCAAGATTATGGGGGGAATGAGCAGTTCTTC. It yields the protein CASSQDYGGNEQFF.

This sequence joins TRBV15 and TRBJ1-1; D is uncertain. V lost 0 bases and J lost 4, with 9 bases in between. Looked up from germline, CDR1 is LNHNV and CDR2 is YYDKDF (reference sequence). CDR3 length: 14 amino acids. The CDR3 sequence is CATSRDPGRTEAFF. CDR3 bases: TGTGCCACCAGCAGAGATCCCGGGCGCACTGAAGCTTTCTTT.

This chain joins TRBV2 and TRBJ2-1, with D perhaps given as TRBD1 or TRBD2 (5 bases each). The germline V gene has CDR1 SNHLY and CDR2 FYNNEI. V lost 6 bases and J lost 6, with 12 bases in between. The CDR3 consists of 13 residues. This chain's CDR3 is CASRAGTFNEQFF. CDR3 DNA: TGTGCCAGCAGGGCCGGGACCTTCAATGAGCAGTTCTTC. Full variable domain (remainder filled in from reference TRBV2 and TRBJ2-1): EPEVTQTPSHQVTQMGQEVILRCVPISNHLYFYWYRQILGQKVEFLVSFYNNEISEKSEIFDDQFSVERPDGSNFTLKIRSTKLEDSAMYFCASRAGTFNEQFFGPGTRLTVL.

V and J are TRBV18 and TRBJ2-7; D unresolved. The CDR3 is 13 amino acids. Looked up from germline, CDR1 is KGHSH and CDR2 is LQKENI. Trimming took off 4 bases at V and 2 bases at J, with 9 bases between the two ends. The CDR3 loop reads CASSRGDAYEQYF. CDR3 nucleotide sequence: TGTGCCAGCTCACGAGGAGATGCCTACGAGCAGTACTTC.

The chain couples TRBV7-6 to TRBJ2-2, with 10 bases aligning to TRBD2. The V and J ends lost 6 bases and 6 bases, in that order; junction bases with no gene match: 7. CDR1 and CDR2 from the germline V gene are SGHVS and FNYEAQ. This CDR3 is built from 15 residues. This CDR3 reads CASSPRLAGSGELFF. Here the CDR3 DNA reads TGTGCCAGCAGTCCCCGACTAGCGGGCTCCGGGGAGCTGTTTTTT.

In its sample, this clone was seen once. The rearrangement uses TRBV7-9 and TRBJ1-5; the D gene is possibly TRBD1 (5 bases). CDR1 and CDR2 from the germline V gene are SEHNR and FQNEAQ (reference sequence). The CDR3 loop spans 13 amino acids. The V and J ends lost 4 bases and 3 bases respectively, with 7 bases between them. CDR3 sequence (DNA): TGTGCCAGCAGCTCAGGGATCAATCAGCCCCAGCATTTT. It codes for CASSSGINQPQHF.

This chain joins TRBV27 and TRBJ1-5, with 7 positions matching TRBD1. This CDR3 is 17 amino acids long. The junction had 10 bases not matched to a gene; V was cut back by 5 bases and J by 0 bases. The germline CDR1 and CDR2 sequences are MNHEY and SMNVEV (reference sequence). In DNA, the CDR3 is TGTGCCAGCAGTCCGCACGGGACAGCAAATAGCAATCAGCCCCAGCATTTT. Translated, it gives CASSPHGTANSNQPQHF.